This TCR beta chain derives from a study of T cell responses to AZD1222 COVID-19 vaccine. Study-wide results and limits: Vaccine-related CD4 TCRs covered spike, predominating at 160-218 and 743-854. Sampling captured repertoires only after the peak T cell response. Vaccination with two AZD1222 doses was followed by a rise in Spike-specific TCR breadth and depth. Mostly white British, mostly female donors; authors suggested clonal diversity may be underestimated.

Comments on this clone: Its specificity is unknown.

TCRdb's copy holds only in-frame clones and misses some; the assay was immunoSEQ multiplex PCR. The profile shows about 55,000 clones, 89% of them singletons. V dropped 10 bases and J dropped 4; count of bases not matched to a gene: 6. This CDR3 contains 13 residues. This rearrangement joins TRBV6-7 to TRBJ2-3, with TRBD1 identical over 9 bases. TRBV6-7 is an open reading frame whose function is uncertain. The sequence came from an adult in good health. The specimen was peripheral blood, collected on day 0 of AZD1222 vaccination. The CDR3 reads CATKGQGPDTQYF. The CDR3 DNA sequence: TGTGCCACCAAGGGACAGGGACCAGATACGCAGTATTTT.